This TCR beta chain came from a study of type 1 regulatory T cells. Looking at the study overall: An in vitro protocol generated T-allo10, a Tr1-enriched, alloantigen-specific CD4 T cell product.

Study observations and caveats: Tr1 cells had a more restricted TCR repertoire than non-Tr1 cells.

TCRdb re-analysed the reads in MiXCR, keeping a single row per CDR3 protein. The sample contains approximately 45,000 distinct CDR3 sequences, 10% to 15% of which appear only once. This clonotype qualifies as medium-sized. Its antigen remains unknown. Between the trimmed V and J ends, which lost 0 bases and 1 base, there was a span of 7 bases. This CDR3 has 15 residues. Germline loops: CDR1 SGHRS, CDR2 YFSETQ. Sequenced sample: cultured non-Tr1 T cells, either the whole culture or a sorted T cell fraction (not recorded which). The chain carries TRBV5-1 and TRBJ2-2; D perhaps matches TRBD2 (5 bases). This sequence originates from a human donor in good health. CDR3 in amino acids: CASSLAGGNTGELFF. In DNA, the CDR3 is TGCGCCAGCAGCTTGGCCGGAGGGAACACCGGGGAGCTGTTTTTT.